The rows below give T cell receptor beta chains drawn from one sample of a study of blood T cell repertoires in COVID-19. Clones were read by immunoSEQ multiplex PCR, and TCRdb kept only the in-frame ones, dropping some. The table includes some 68,000 clones, about nine tenths detected once. Sequenced: peripheral blood. Receptors were obtained from a man in his fifties with COVID-19, enrolled during active disease. CDR3s include the opening cysteine and the closing phenylalanine or tryptophan. D genes are given only for firm matches. Clone size is not always given. Where it is, it says once, few, many or a class for expanded clones.

-	TRBJ2-1	TRBV30	-	CAWSGDLKDEQFF	TGTGCCTGGAGTGGGGACTTGAAGGATGAGCAGTTCTTC
-	TRBJ2-5	TRBV6-1	-	CASSEARGPETQYF	TGTGCCAGCAGTGAAGCTCGCGGGCCGGAGACCCAGTACTTC
-	TRBJ1-2	TRBV6-5	-	CASRQGPNYGYTF	TGTGCCAGCAGACAGGGCCCCAACTATGGCTACACCTTC
-	TRBJ1-6	TRBV6-5	-	CASSSGYNSPLHF	TGTGCCAGTAGTTCGGGCTATAATTCACCCCTCCACTTT
-	TRBJ2-7	TRBV9	-	CASSVGGLEQYF	TGTGCCAGCAGCGTAGGAGGGTTGGAGCAGTACTTC
-	TRBJ2-2	TRBV11-3	-	CASSPTRGTGELFF	TGTGCCAGCAGCCCTACCCGGGGCACCGGGGAGCTGTTTTTT
TRBD2	TRBJ2-5	TRBV11-2	-	CASSPGTRDQETQYF	TGTGCCAGCAGCCCCGGGACTAGGGACCAAGAGACCCAGTACTTC
TRBD2	TRBJ2-5	TRBV5-6	-	CASSFGLAGVETQYF	TGTGCCAGCAGCTTCGGACTAGCGGGAGTGGAGACCCAGTACTTC
TRBD2	TRBJ2-3	TRBV7-9	few	CASSPLAGGPSDTQYF	TGTGCCAGCAGCCCCCTAGCGGGAGGGCCGTCGGATACGCAGTATTTT
TRBD2	TRBJ2-2	TRBV28	-	CASSFYFGTSGRPQNTGELFF	TGTGCCAGCAGTTTCTATTTCGGGACTAGCGGGAGGCCGCAGAACACCGGGGAGCTGTTTTTT
-	TRBJ1-2	TRBV19	-	CASSQGQGGYTF	TGTGCCTCTTCCCAGGGGCAGGGGGGCTACACCTTC
-	TRBJ2-2	TRBV10-3	-	CAIMRDGTGELFF	TGTGCCATCATGCGGGACGGCACCGGGGAGCTGTTTTTT
TRBD1	TRBJ2-3	TRBV7-2	-	CASSDRTGGTDTQYF	TGTGCCAGCAGCGACCGGACAGGGGGCACAGATACGCAGTATTTT
TRBD1	TRBJ2-7	TRBV19	-	CASSPGQGGSYEQYF	TGTGCCAGTAGTCCGGGACAGGGGGGATCGTACGAGCAGTACTTC
-	TRBJ1-1	TRBV24-1	-	CATSDFKQGRGLDTEAFF	TGTGCCACCAGTGATTTCAAACAGGGCCGAGGGCTAGACACTGAAGCTTTCTTT
-	TRBJ2-7	TRBV7-2	-	CASSLAGVAYEQYF	TGTGCCAGCAGCTTAGCGGGAGTGGCCTACGAGCAGTACTTC
TRBD1	TRBJ1-2	TRBV27	-	CASSPGTASNYGYTF	TGTGCCAGCAGCCCCGGGACAGCCTCTAACTATGGCTACACCTTC
TRBD1	TRBJ1-2	TRBV30	-	CAWSVTAGGGYTF	TGTGCCTGGAGTGTCACGGCAGGGGGCGGCTACACCTTC
-	TRBJ2-1	TRBV15	-	CATSRRVGSYNEQFF	TGTGCCACCAGCAGGAGGGTGGGGTCCTACAATGAGCAGTTCTTC
TRBD2	TRBJ2-3	TRBV4-1	-	CASSQGASGTVDTQYF	TGCGCCAGCAGCCAAGGGGCTAGCGGGACTGTAGATACGCAGTATTTT
-	TRBJ1-2	TRBV30	-	CAWSSGQTYGYTF	TGTGCCTGGAGTTCGGGTCAGACGTATGGCTACACCTTC
-	TRBJ2-4	TRBV29-1	-	CSVGARVGKNIQYF	TGCAGCGTTGGGGCCAGGGTGGGCAAAAACATTCAGTACTTC
-	TRBJ2-1	TRBV5-1	-	CASSLQGRSSYNEQFF	TGCGCCAGCAGCTTGCAAGGGAGGAGCTCCTACAATGAGCAGTTCTTC
TRBD1	TRBJ1-4	TRBV6-5	-	CASRGQDLWDEKLFF	TGTGCCAGCAGAGGACAGGATCTGTGGGATGAAAAACTGTTTTTT
-	TRBJ1-5	TRBV30	-	CAWSHRQGGQPQHF	TGTGCCTGGAGCCATAGACAAGGTGGTCAGCCCCAGCATTTT
TRBD2	TRBJ2-7	TRBV18	-	CASSPENIAGGHEQYF	TGTGCCAGCTCACCAGAGAACATAGCGGGAGGACACGAGCAGTACTTC
-	TRBJ1-1	TRBV28	-	CASIENTEAFF	TGTGCCAGCATAGAGAACACTGAAGCTTTCTTT
-	TRBJ2-5	TRBV3-1/TRBV3-2	-	CASSQDLTRETQYF	TGTGCCAGCAGCCAAGATCTAACTCGGGAGACCCAGTACTTC
-	TRBJ2-6	TRBV5-1	-	CASSLGRTGSGANVLTF	TGCGCCAGCAGCTTGGGCAGGACGGGATCTGGGGCCAACGTCCTGACTTTC
-	TRBJ2-7	TRBV18	-	CASSEGLTTTYEQYF	TGTGCCAGCTCAGAAGGACTAACAACAACCTACGAGCAGTACTTC
TRBD1	TRBJ2-7	TRBV5-1	-	CASSFGQARGEQYF	TGCGCCAGCAGCTTCGGACAGGCTAGGGGCGAGCAGTACTTC
TRBD1	TRBJ2-5	TRBV2	once	CASTSDRGHLKETQYF	TGTGCCAGCACTTCGGACAGGGGACATCTTAAGGAGACCCAGTACTTC
-	TRBJ2-7	TRBV9	-	CASSVGTGVTYEQYF	TGTGCCAGCAGCGTAGGAACAGGCGTTACCTACGAGCAGTACTTC
-	TRBJ2-1	TRBV7-2	-	CASSLLPTMGNEQFF	TGTGCCAGCAGCCTTCTCCCCACTATGGGCAATGAGCAGTTCTTC
-	TRBJ2-1	TRBV9	once	CASSYYSSPNEQFF	TGTGCCAGCAGCTACTATTCTAGCCCCAATGAGCAGTTCTTC
-	TRBJ1-1	TRBV7-7	-	CASSLVFQGGHTEAFF	TGTGCCAGCAGCTTAGTTTTCCAGGGAGGGCACACTGAAGCTTTCTTT
-	TRBJ1-4	TRBV25-1	-	CASSDYGATNEKLFF	TGTGCCAGCAGTGATTACGGAGCAACTAATGAAAAACTGTTTTTT
-	TRBJ2-5	TRBV7-2	-	CASSLGEGETQYF	TGTGCCAGCAGCTTGGGAGAGGGTGAGACCCAGTACTTC
TRBD2	TRBJ2-7	TRBV20-1	-	CSASKIAGGPGYEQYF	TGCAGTGCTAGTAAAATAGCGGGAGGGCCAGGGTACGAGCAGTACTTC
-	TRBJ2-7	TRBV11-2	-	CASSLSAGSSYEQYF	TGTGCCAGCAGCCTCTCGGCGGGGAGCTCCTACGAGCAGTACTTC
-	TRBJ2-1	TRBV29-1	-	CSVDRGLAGAGYEQFF	TGCAGCGTCGACAGGGGGCTAGCGGGAGCTGGGTATGAGCAGTTCTTC
-	TRBJ2-7	TRBV4-1	-	CASSQPTARRAYEQYF	TGCGCCAGCAGCCAGCCCACGGCCCGGAGGGCCTACGAGCAGTACTTC
TRBD1	TRBJ1-2	TRBV5-6	-	CASSVRTGSRYTF	TGTGCCAGCAGCGTTCGGACAGGGTCACGCTACACCTTC
-	TRBJ2-1	TRBV21-1	-	CASSVSGLAGPLNNEQFF	TGTGCCAGCAGCGTTTCGGGACTAGCGGGCCCGCTAAACAATGAGCAGTTCTTC
TRBD1	TRBJ2-7	TRBV2	once	CASIERQGAQRYEQYF	TGTGCCAGCATCGAACGGCAGGGGGCTCAACGGTACGAGCAGTACTTC
TRBD2	TRBJ2-1	TRBV5-4	-	CASSGGTSGMYNEQFF	TGTGCCAGCAGCGGCGGGACTAGCGGAATGTACAATGAGCAGTTCTTC
-	TRBJ2-1	TRBV15	-	CATSREALAANEQFF	TGTGCCACCAGCAGGGAGGCCTTAGCGGCCAATGAGCAGTTCTTC
TRBD1	TRBJ2-7	TRBV7-8	-	CASSLRLGQGPREQYF	TGTGCCAGCAGCTTAAGGCTGGGACAGGGCCCGCGCGAGCAGTACTTC
-	TRBJ1-1	TRBV2	-	CASKLRGSGDTEAFF	TGTGCCAGCAAGCTTCGAGGTTCGGGGGACACTGAAGCTTTCTTT
-	TRBJ1-6	TRBV15	-	CATSRDAAGSSPLHF	TGTGCCACCAGCAGAGATGCGGCGGGGAGTTCACCCCTCCACTTT
-	TRBJ1-6	TRBV30	-	CAWSLPGTGSGVHF	TGTGCCTGGAGTCTCCCGGGAACCGGGTCGGGCGTGCACTTT
-	TRBJ2-3	TRBV6-5	-	CASSSPGSGVTDTQYF	TGTGCCAGCAGTTCCCCGGGTAGCGGAGTGACAGATACGCAGTATTTT
TRBD2	TRBJ2-2	TRBV7-9	-	CASSYFGSAGVVTGELFF	TGTGCCAGCAGCTATTTTGGCAGCGCGGGAGTTGTCACCGGGGAGCTGTTTTTT
TRBD2	TRBJ2-1	TRBV7-8	-	CASSPLGGEQFF	TGTGCCAGCAGCCCCCTCGGGGGGGAGCAGTTCTTC
-	TRBJ2-1	TRBV9	-	CASSAQTVNEQFF	TGTGCCAGCAGCGCTCAAACGGTGAATGAGCAGTTCTTC
-	TRBJ1-5	TRBV4-1	-	CASSQDPFNRADQPQHF	TGCGCCAGCAGCCAAGATCCTTTCAACAGGGCGGATCAGCCCCAGCATTTT
-	TRBJ1-5	TRBV6-5	-	CASSPRGGQPQHF	TGTGCCAGCAGCCCCCGAGGTGGTCAGCCCCAGCATTTT
-	TRBJ1-1	TRBV28	-	CASSFNSYTNTEAFF	TGTGCCAGCAGTTTTAACAGCTACACGAACACTGAAGCTTTCTTT
TRBD1	TRBJ1-6	TRBV24-1	-	CATSDSGTEGPLHF	TGTGCCACCAGTGATAGTGGGACAGAAGGACCCCTCCACTTT